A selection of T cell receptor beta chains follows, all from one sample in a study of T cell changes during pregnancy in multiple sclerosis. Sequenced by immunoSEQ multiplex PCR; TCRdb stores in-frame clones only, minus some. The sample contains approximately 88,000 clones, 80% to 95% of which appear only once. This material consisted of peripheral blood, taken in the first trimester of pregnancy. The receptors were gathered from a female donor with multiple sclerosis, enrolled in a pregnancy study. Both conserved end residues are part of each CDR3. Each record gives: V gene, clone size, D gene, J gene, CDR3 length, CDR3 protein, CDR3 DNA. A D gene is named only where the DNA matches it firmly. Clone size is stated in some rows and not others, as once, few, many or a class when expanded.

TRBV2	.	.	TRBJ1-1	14	CASSQNWGRSEAFF	TGTGCCAGCAGTCAAAATTGGGGCAGGTCTGAAGCTTTCTTT
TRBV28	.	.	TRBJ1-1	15	CASSSTGRVNTEAFF	TGTGCCAGCAGTTCAACAGGACGCGTGAACACTGAAGCTTTCTTT
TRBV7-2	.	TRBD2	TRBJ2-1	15	CASSLVIGGSIEQFF	TGTGCCAGCAGCTTAGTTATCGGGGGGTCGATTGAGCAGTTCTTC
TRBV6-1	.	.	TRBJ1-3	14	CASRTAGSGNTIYF	TGTGCCAGCAGGACAGCCGGCTCTGGAAACACCATATATTTT
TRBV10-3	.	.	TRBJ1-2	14	CAISETTASYGYTF	TGTGCCATCAGTGAGACCACAGCTTCCTATGGCTACACCTTC
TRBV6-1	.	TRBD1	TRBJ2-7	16	CASSASAGTGASGQYF	TGTGCCAGCAGTGCGAGCGCCGGGACAGGGGCGAGTGGGCAGTACTTC
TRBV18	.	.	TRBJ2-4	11	CASSAQGDQYF	TGTGCCAGCTCAGCACAGGGAGATCAGTACTTC
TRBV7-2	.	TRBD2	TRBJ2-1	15	CASSSSGGPSNEQFF	TGTGCCAGCAGCAGTAGCGGGGGGCCTTCGAATGAGCAGTTCTTC
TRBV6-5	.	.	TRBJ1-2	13	CASGPDRLYGYTF	TGTGCCAGCGGCCCCGACAGACTCTATGGCTACACCTTC
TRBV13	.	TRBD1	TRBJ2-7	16	CASSSLRDRSSYEQYF	TGTGCCAGCAGCTCGCTCCGGGACAGAAGCTCCTACGAGCAGTACTTC
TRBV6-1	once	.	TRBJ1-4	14	CASSPYGGTEKLFF	TGTGCCAGCAGTCCCTACGGGGGAACCGAAAAACTGTTTTTT
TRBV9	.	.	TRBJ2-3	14	CASGTILYTDTQYF	TGTGCCAGCGGGACAATCCTCTACACAGATACGCAGTATTTT
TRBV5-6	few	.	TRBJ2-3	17	CASSFMGAGVSPDTQYF	TGTGCCAGCAGCTTTATGGGGGCGGGGGTCTCCCCAGATACGCAGTATTTT
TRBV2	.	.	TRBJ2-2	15	CASSEDRPNTGELFF	TGTGCCAGCAGTGAAGACAGGCCGAACACCGGGGAGCTGTTTTTT
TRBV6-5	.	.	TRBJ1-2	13	CASSPSRNYGYTF	TGTGCCAGCAGTCCGAGCCGCAACTATGGCTACACCTTC
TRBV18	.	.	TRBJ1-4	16	CASSPEPPNPNEKLFF	TGTGCCAGCTCACCAGAGCCCCCGAACCCTAATGAAAAACTGTTTTTT
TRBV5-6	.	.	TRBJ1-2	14	CASSYRGSEGGYTF	TGTGCCAGCAGCTATCGGGGGTCCGAGGGTGGCTACACCTTC
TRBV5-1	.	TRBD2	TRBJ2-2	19	CASSLWASGTYANTGELFF	TGCGCCAGCAGCTTATGGGCTAGCGGGACCTACGCGAACACCGGGGAGCTGTTTTTT
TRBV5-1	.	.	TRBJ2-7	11	CASSLASEQYF	TGCGCCAGCAGCTTGGCCTCCGAGCAGTACTTC
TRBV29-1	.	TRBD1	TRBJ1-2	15	CSVRDRGDVGYGYTF	TGCAGCGTGCGGGACAGGGGAGACGTCGGCTATGGCTACACCTTC
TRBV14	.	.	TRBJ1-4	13	CASSQDRGGKLFF	TGTGCCAGCAGCCAAGATAGGGGAGGAAAACTGTTTTTT
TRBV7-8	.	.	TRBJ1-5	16	CASSLGGGYSNQPQHF	TGTGCCAGCAGCTTAGGTGGCGGATATAGCAATCAGCCCCAGCATTTT
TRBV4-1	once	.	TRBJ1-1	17	CASSQVYTGSMNTEAFF	TGCGCCAGCAGCCAGGTGTACACAGGGTCCATGAACACTGAAGCTTTCTTT
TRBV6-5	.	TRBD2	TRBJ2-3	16	CASSYSLAGVGDTQYF	TGTGCCAGCAGTTACTCGTTAGCGGGGGTAGGAGATACGCAGTATTTT
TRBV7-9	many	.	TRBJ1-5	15	CASSPTNAGNQPQHF	TGTGCCAGCAGCCCGACCAACGCGGGCAATCAGCCCCAGCATTTT
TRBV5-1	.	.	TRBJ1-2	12	CASSLTADGYTF	TGCGCCAGCAGCTTGACAGCGGATGGCTACACCTTC
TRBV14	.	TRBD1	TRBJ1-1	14	CASRPQGEGTEAFF	TGTGCCAGCAGGCCACAGGGGGAGGGCACTGAAGCTTTCTTT
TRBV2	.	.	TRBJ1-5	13	CASSERRDQPQHF	TGTGCCAGCAGTGAAAGGAGGGACCAGCCCCAGCATTTT
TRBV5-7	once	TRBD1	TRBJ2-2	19	CASSLGTVEITGGTGELFF	TGTGCCAGCAGCTTAGGTACCGTGGAGATAACAGGGGGGACCGGGGAGCTGTTTTTT
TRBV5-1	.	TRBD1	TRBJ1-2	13	CASSRDRGPGYTF	TGCGCCAGCAGCAGAGACAGGGGGCCTGGCTACACCTTC
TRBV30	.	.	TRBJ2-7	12	CAWTLGHYEQYF	TGTGCCTGGACCCTCGGACACTACGAGCAGTACTTC
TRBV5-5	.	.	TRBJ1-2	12	CASSTTGDGYTF	TGTGCCAGCAGCACAACGGGGGATGGCTACACCTTC
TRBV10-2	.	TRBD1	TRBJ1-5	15	CASSRGHVDNQPQHF	TGCGCCAGCAGTAGGGGGCATGTTGACAATCAGCCCCAGCATTTT
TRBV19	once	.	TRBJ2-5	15	CASSARPPGQETQYF	TGTGCCAGTAGTGCCCGTCCGCCCGGGCAAGAGACCCAGTACTTC
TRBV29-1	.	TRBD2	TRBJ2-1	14	CSVGRDYLANEQFF	TGCAGCGTTGGACGGGACTATCTTGCCAATGAGCAGTTCTTC
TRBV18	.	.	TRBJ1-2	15	CASSPLPGSNYGYTF	TGTGCCAGCTCACCCTTGCCAGGGTCTAACTATGGCTACACCTTC
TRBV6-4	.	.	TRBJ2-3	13	CASSDIAGSTQYF	TGTGCCAGCAGTGATATAGCTGGCAGTACGCAGTATTTT
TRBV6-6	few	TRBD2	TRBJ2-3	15	CASKIAGEFTDTQYF	TGTGCCAGCAAAATAGCGGGGGAATTTACAGATACGCAGTATTTT
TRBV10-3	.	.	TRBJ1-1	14	CAISDKGLNTEAFF	TGTGCCATCAGTGACAAGGGGCTGAACACTGAAGCTTTCTTT
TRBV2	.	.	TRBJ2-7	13	CASSEGGTYEQYF	TGTGCCAGCAGTGAGGGCGGGACCTACGAGCAGTACTTC
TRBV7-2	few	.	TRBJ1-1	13	CASSLGGATEAFF	TGTGCCAGCAGCTTAGGAGGTGCCACTGAAGCTTTCTTT
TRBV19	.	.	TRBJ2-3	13	CASSSTETDTQYF	TGTGCCAGTAGTTCCACAGAAACCGATACGCAGTATTTT
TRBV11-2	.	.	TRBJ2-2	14	CASSFPQVTGELFF	TGTGCCAGCAGCTTCCCCCAGGTCACCGGGGAGCTGTTTTTT
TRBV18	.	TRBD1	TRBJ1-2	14	CASSPATGGYGYTF	TGTGCCAGCTCACCTGCGACAGGGGGCTATGGCTACACCTTC
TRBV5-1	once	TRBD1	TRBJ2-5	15	CASSLWTGVSETQYF	TGCGCCAGCAGCTTGTGGACAGGGGTGAGCGAGACCCAGTACTTC
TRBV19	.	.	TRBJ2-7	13	CASSISLPYEQYF	TGTGCCAGTAGTATATCCCTTCCTTACGAGCAGTACTTC
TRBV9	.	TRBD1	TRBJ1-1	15	CASTTGTGGYTEAFF	TGTGCCAGCACCACCGGGACAGGGGGATACACTGAAGCTTTCTTT
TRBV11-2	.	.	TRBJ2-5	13	CASSLGRQETQYF	TGTGCCAGCAGCTTAGGTCGCCAAGAGACCCAGTACTTC